The TCR beta chain under discussion was sequenced for a study of T cells in tumors after PD-1 blockade. Site-matched primary tumor biopsies were taken before and after PD-1 blockade. Trimming stripped 2 bases from V and 5 bases from J, with 18 bases between. This CDR3 spans 16 amino acids. Germline V lookup: CDR1 MNHNY, CDR2 SVGAGI (reference sequence). Assay used: immunoSEQ multiplex PCR; TCRdb lists only in-frame clones, some missing. The table lists 4,000 to 5,000 clones, 50% to 70% of them singletons. The clonotype comes from a human donor with basal cell carcinoma. J is TRBJ2-5 and V is TRBV6-6; D is undetermined. The sequences come from tumor tissue, collected after anti-PD-1 treatment. This CDR3 is CASSYDRAEFGETQYF. For the CDR3, the DNA is TGTGCCAGCAGTTACGATCGCGCAGAGTTTGGGGAGACCCAGTACTTC.